These 26 T cell receptor beta chains were all obtained from the same sample, sequenced in a study of T cell repertoires in ileal Crohn's disease. The repertoire was sequenced with immunoSEQ multiplex PCR; TCRdb's copy has only in-frame clones and lacks some. The sample yields some 390 clones, 65% to 70% seen once. Lamina propria lymphocytes from surgical specimens were isolated on a density gradient before sorting. The sequencing input was CD8+ T cells sorted from the ileum. The source of these receptors is an adult with Crohn's disease.

This clone has a handful of counts. This chain uses TRBV28 with TRBJ1-3; 12 bases match TRBD1. This CDR3 has 18 amino acids. Germline V gene lookup returns CDR1 MDHEN and CDR2 SYDVKM. V dropped 4 bases and J dropped 2; count of bases not matched to a gene: 9. The CDR3 DNA is TGTGCCAGCAGTTCAATCCGGGACAGGGGGCTGGCTGGAAACACCATATATTTT. It is translated as CASSSIRDRGLAGNTIYF.

This clone has a single count. V is TRBV4-1 and J is TRBJ2-5; the D gene is possibly TRBD2 (6 bases). From germline, CDR1 is MGHRA and CDR2 YSYEKL. This CDR3 has 15 amino acids. Deletions cut 2 bases from V and 3 bases from J, with 13 bases between. CDR3 nucleotide sequence: TGCGCCAGCAGCCAAACCCCGCGGGGAAAAGAGACCCAGTACTTC. Its translation is CASSQTPRGKETQYF.

This clone came up a few times. The V and J genes are TRBV4-1 and TRBJ2-7; D is undetermined. The CDR3 length is 15 residues. V lost 0 bases to trimming and J lost 3 bases, with 12 bases between them. Germline-derived CDR1 and CDR2 are MGHRA and YSYEKL. CDR3 in DNA: TGCGCCAGCAGCCAAGACAGTTCCCGATACTACGAGCAGTACTTC. It translates to CASSQDSSRYYEQYF.

This rearrangement joins TRBV5-1 to TRBJ2-7; D is possibly TRBD2 (5 bases). The germline V gene encodes CDR1 SGHRS and CDR2 YFSETQ. There are 11 residues in the CDR3. Deletions cut 4 bases from V and 4 bases from J, with 6 bases between. CDR3 in DNA: TGCGCCAGCAGCCGGGGTTACGAGCAGTACTTC. Its protein product is CASSRGYEQYF.

The rearrangement uses TRBV28 and TRBJ1-2; 8 bases are a match to TRBD1. The trim removed 5 bases at V and 8 bases at J, leaving 4 bases unmatched. Germline V gene sequence: CDR1 MDHEN, CDR2 SYDVKM. This CDR3 region has 12 residues. The CDR3 sequence: CASSDRGWGYTF. Here the CDR3 DNA reads TGTGCCAGCAGTGACAGGGGATGGGGCTACACCTTC.

This clone appeared once. The chain joins TRBV4-1 to TRBJ1-2, with 8 bases fitting TRBD1. The V segment lost 4 bases and the J segment 6 bases; nucleotides outside the gene matches: 10. The CDR3 runs to 15 residues. Looked up from germline, CDR1 is MGHRA and CDR2 is YSYEKL. The CDR3 nucleotides are TGCGCCAGCAGCCTTTCTCCTACAGGGGGGGATGGCTACACCTTC. As protein: CASSLSPTGGDGYTF.

V usage is TRBV12-5 and J usage is TRBJ2-2, with TRBD1 identical over 9 bases. Trimming at V came to 6 bases and at J to 5 bases, leaving 10 bases not matched to a gene. The CDR3 length is 16 residues. Germline loops: CDR1 LGHNT, CDR2 FRNRAP. The CDR3 loop is CASGPPTGGWTGELFF. CDR3 nucleotide sequence: TGTGCTAGTGGGCCTCCTACAGGGGGCTGGACCGGGGAGCTGTTTTTT.

This clone appeared once. The chain recombines TRBV9 with TRBJ1-2; 8 nucleotides line up with TRBD1. The germline V gene encodes CDR1 SGDLS and CDR2 YYNGEE. This CDR3 is built from 13 residues. Losses at the gene ends were 6 bases for V and 11 bases for J; bases not matched to a gene: 12. DNA of the CDR3: TGTGCCAGCACCCTAGGACAGGGAGTAGGGTACACCTTC. Encoded protein: CASTLGQGVGYTF.

This chain's CDR3 is CASIPGGHSPLHF. The CDR3 DNA follows: TGTGCCAGCATTCCAGGGGGCCATTCACCCCTCCACTTT. The chain joins TRBV6-1 to TRBJ1-6, with 8 bases fitting TRBD1. Per the germline V gene, CDR1 is MNHNS and CDR2 is SASEGT. The trim removed 7 bases at V and 8 bases at J, leaving 4 bases unmatched. The CDR3 is 13 residues long.

The chain links TRBV27 to TRBJ1-1, with 7 bases that match TRBD1. In germline, CDR1 is MNHEY, CDR2 SMNVEV (reference sequence). The CDR3 covers 13 residues. Trimming removed 6 bases from V and 4 bases from J; junction bases left unmatched: 5. This chain's CDR3 is CASRDTGATEAFF. CDR3 nucleotides: TGTGCCAGCAGGGATACAGGGGCCACTGAAGCTTTCTTT.

The CDR3 protein is CASRQGMNEQYF. The CDR3, as DNA: TGTGCCAGCCGACAGGGGATGAACGAGCAGTACTTC. The rearrangement uses TRBV6-6 and TRBJ2-7, with 8 bases aligning to TRBD1. The CDR3 contains 12 residues. Unmatched junction bases numbered 5, after V lost 8 bases and J lost 5 bases. The V gene's germline CDR1 is MNHNY and CDR2 SVGAGI (reference sequence).

In its sample, this clone was seen a few times. The V gene is TRBV7-9, the J gene TRBJ2-7, with 7 bases fitting TRBD1. Per germline, CDR1 SEHNR and CDR2 FQNEAQ (reference sequence). The J segment lost 3 bases and the V segment lost 7 bases, leaving 15 bases of the junction unmatched. The CDR3 consists of 16 residues. CDR3 region: CASIPSNSGQNYEQYF. For the CDR3, the DNA is TGTGCCAGCATTCCGTCAAATTCGGGACAGAACTACGAGCAGTACTTC.

The chain carries TRBV29-1 and TRBJ2-7, with 12 positions matching TRBD1. Per the germline V gene, CDR1 is SQVTM and CDR2 is ANQGSEA. The V gene end was trimmed by 6 bases and the J gene end by 6 bases; junction bases not matched to a gene: 6. The CDR3 consists of 13 residues. The CDR3 bases are TGCAGCGTGCCCGGGACAGGGGGCGCCGAGCAGTACTTC. Translated: CSVPGTGGAEQYF.

CDR3: CASSPGLDPDTQYF. The CDR3 coding sequence is TGTGCCAGCAGCCCTGGACTGGATCCAGATACGCAGTATTTT. V and J are TRBV7-9 and TRBJ2-3; weak D call: TRBD2 (5 bases). In germline, CDR1 is SEHNR, CDR2 FQNEAQ (reference sequence). The CDR3 runs to 14 residues. V was trimmed by 5 bases and J by 4 bases, leaving 13 bases between them.

The V gene is TRBV10-1, the J gene TRBJ2-1; the D gene is possibly TRBD1 (5 bases). V was cut by 4 bases and J by 6 bases, with 10 bases left in between. Germline CDR1 and CDR2: WNHNN and SYGVQD (reference sequence). The length of the CDR3 is 13 residues. CDR3 amino acids: CASSGQLFNEQFF. The CDR3 region has the DNA TGCGCCAGCAGTGGACAGCTATTCAATGAGCAGTTCTTC.

V and J are TRBV2 and TRBJ1-2, with 8 positions matching TRBD1. The ends lost 7 bases at V and 7 bases at J; junction bases unmatched: 14. From germline, CDR1 is SNHLY and CDR2 FYNNEI. The CDR3 sequence is 15 residues long. The CDR3 sequence is CASMPGQDYPAGYTF. In DNA form, the CDR3 reads TGTGCCAGCATGCCGGGACAGGACTACCCGGCTGGCTACACCTTC.

V and J are TRBV9 and TRBJ2-7; 11 bases match TRBD1. V lost 0 bases to trimming and J lost 5 bases; unmatched junction nucleotides: 1. This CDR3 comprises 14 residues. Germline V gene sequence: CDR1 SGDLS, CDR2 YYNGEE. CDR3 sequence (DNA): TGTGCCAGCAGCGTAGAGGGACAGGGGGACGAGCAGTACTTC. Protein: CASSVEGQGDEQYF. Filled out from reference TRBV9 and TRBJ2-7, the complete variable domain reads DSGVTQTPKHLITATGQRVTLRCSPRSGDLSVYWYQQSLDQGLQFLIQYYNGEERAKGNILERFSAQQFPDLHSELNLSSLELGDSALYFCASSVEGQGDEQYFGPGTRLTVT.

This clone occurred once. The rearrangement links TRBV7-9 to TRBJ2-5, with TRBD1 matching over 7 bases. CDR3 length: 15 residues. J gave up 0 bases and V 5 bases, and 6 bases lay outside the gene matches. CDR1 is SEHNR, CDR2 FQNEAQ, per germline (reference sequence). As DNA, the CDR3 is TGTGCCAGCAGCAACCGGGACAGACACCAAGAGACCCAGTACTTC. Translated, it gives CASSNRDRHQETQYF.

In DNA, the CDR3 is TGTGCCAGCAGTTTACGGGGAGCTAACTATGGCTACACCTTC. Its protein product is CASSLRGANYGYTF. This chain joins TRBV27 and TRBJ1-2; D is ambiguous. Per germline, CDR1 MNHEY and CDR2 SMNVEV (reference sequence). There are 14 residues in the CDR3. V lost 2 bases, J lost 0 bases, and 7 bases lay in between.

The CDR3 region has the DNA TGTGCCAGCAGTGAAACAAACTATGGCTACACCTTC. Encoded protein: CASSETNYGYTF. The V and J genes are TRBV25-1 and TRBJ1-2; D uncertain. Germline values: CDR1 MGHDK, CDR2 SYGVNS. V was cut by 2 bases and J by 2 bases, with 3 bases left in between. CDR3 length: 12 residues.

J is TRBJ1-2 and V is TRBV19; the match to TRBD1 covers 11 bases. V shed 11 bases and J 6 bases; nucleotides not matched to a gene: 2. CDR1 and CDR2 (germline): LNHDA, SQIVND (reference sequence). The CDR3 is 11 residues long. In nucleotides, the CDR3 is TGTGCCCTGGGACAGGGGGATGGCTACACCTTC. It codes for CALGQGDGYTF.

This clone was counted only a few times. V is TRBV7-9 and J is TRBJ2-5; TRBD2 is a possible D gene (5 bases). V was clipped by 5 bases and J by 5 bases, with 12 bases between them. The CDR3 is 13 amino acids. Germline V gives CDR1 SEHNR, CDR2 FQNEAQ (reference sequence). The CDR3 sequence: CASSRTDEETQYF. Written as DNA, the CDR3 is TGTGCCAGCAGCCGGACTGATGAGGAGACCCAGTACTTC.

Here the CDR3 DNA reads TGTGCCAGCAGTGAAAGACGAGGGGCAGGGGACCAAGAGACCCAGTACTTC. This translates into CASSERRGAGDQETQYF. The chain is built from TRBV2 and TRBJ2-5; D may be TRBD1 (6 bases). Looked up from germline, CDR1 is SNHLY and CDR2 is FYNNEI. Between the trimmed V and J ends, which lost 2 bases and 0 bases, there was a span of 16 bases. The CDR3 runs to 17 residues.

The chain combines TRBV10-3 with TRBJ2-2; 9 bases agree with TRBD2. Looked up from germline, CDR1 is ENHRY and CDR2 is SYGVKD. V dropped 7 bases and J dropped 3; count of bases not matched to a gene: 3. CDR3 size: 14 residues. CDR3 protein: CAITAGGHTGELFF. For the CDR3, the DNA is TGTGCCATCACGGCGGGGGGGCACACCGGGGAGCTGTTTTTT.

The V call is TRBV11-3, the J call TRBJ1-1, with D possibly matching TRBD1 (5 bases). Germline V gives CDR1 SGHNT, CDR2 YENEEA. CDR3 length: 16 amino acids. The V and J ends lost 1 base and 3 bases respectively, with 15 bases between them. The DNA of the CDR3 is TGTGCCAGCAGCTTAGCTCCGGGCGCGGGGGACACTGAAGCTTTCTTT. Its translation: CASSLAPGAGDTEAFF. The whole variable domain, filled in from reference TRBV11-3 and TRBJ1-1, reads EAGVVQSPRYKIIEKKQPVAFWCNPISGHNTLYWYLQNLGQGPELLIRYENEEAVDDSQLPKDRFSAERLKGVDSTLKIQPAELGDSAVYLCASSLAPGAGDTEAFFGQGTRLTVV.

V is TRBV9 and J is TRBJ2-5, with 10 nucleotides matching TRBD1. Germline loops: CDR1 SGDLS, CDR2 YYNGEE. This CDR3 spans 15 amino acids. V was clipped by 3 bases and J by 5 bases; unmatched bases: 7. The CDR3 region is CASSDRDRGGETQYF. The CDR3 DNA sequence: TGTGCCAGCAGCGACCGGGACAGGGGAGGGGAGACCCAGTACTTC.